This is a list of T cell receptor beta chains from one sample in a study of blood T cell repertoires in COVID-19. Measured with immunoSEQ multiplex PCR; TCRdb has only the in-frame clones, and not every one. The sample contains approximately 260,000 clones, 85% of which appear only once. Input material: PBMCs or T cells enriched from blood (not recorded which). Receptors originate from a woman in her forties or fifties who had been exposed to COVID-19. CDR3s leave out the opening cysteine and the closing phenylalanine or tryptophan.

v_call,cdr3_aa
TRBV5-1,ASRPEVLSGNTIY
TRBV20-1,SATGPTEAF
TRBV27,ASSSAVGYEQY
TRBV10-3,AIQPGGGRVYYGYT
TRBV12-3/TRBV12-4,AGGQGNTGELF
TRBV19,ASGVAGGWDNEQF
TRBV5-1,ASSSAPTGISSPLH
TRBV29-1,KRRGVSLGYT
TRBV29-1,SVDAAGKDGYT
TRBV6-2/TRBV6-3,ASSYSRQGLQPQH
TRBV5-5,ASSLGPYNEQF
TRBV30,AWSLNRVSRLNTEAF
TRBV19,ASKSPLITGELF
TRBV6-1,ASSERGSVGEKLF
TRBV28,ASSGQGFGPQH
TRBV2,ASLRTFSYEQY
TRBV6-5,ASSFGGVSSYEQY
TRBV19,ASSMGSSGSDEQY
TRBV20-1,SARAGAGQF
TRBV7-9,ASSLGTGTSGANVLT
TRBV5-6,ASSPGTVRYGYT
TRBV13,ASSFEGLAGNEQF
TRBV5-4,ASSLPGQSSYEQY
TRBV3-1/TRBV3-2,ASSPTGSYEQY
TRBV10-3,AISGRTGDLAAF
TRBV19,ASSSPGLAGGRTQF
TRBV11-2,ASSSTGAQETQY
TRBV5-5,ASSLEISRVQY
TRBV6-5,ASSPPGEAEKLF
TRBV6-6,ASSSQSGVYEQF